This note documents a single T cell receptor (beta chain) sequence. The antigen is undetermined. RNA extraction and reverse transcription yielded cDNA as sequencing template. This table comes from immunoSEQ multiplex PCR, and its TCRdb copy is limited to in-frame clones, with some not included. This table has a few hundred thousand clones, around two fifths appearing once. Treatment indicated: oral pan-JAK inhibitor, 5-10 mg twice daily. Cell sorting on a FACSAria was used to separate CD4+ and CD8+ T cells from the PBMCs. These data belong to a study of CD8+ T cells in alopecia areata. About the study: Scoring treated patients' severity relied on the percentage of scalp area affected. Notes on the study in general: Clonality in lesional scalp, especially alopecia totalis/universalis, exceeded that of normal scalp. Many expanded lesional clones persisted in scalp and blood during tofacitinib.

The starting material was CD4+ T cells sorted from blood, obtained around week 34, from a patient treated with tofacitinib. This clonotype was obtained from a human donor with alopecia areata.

CDR3 in DNA: TGTGCCAGCAGCCAAAGTCTCTATGGCTACACCTTC. This sequence encodes CASSQSLYGYTF. V and J are TRBV14 and TRBJ1-2; D is undetermined. The CDR3 is 12 residues long. Germline lookup yields CDR1 SGHDN and CDR2 FVKESK. The germline V and J ends were trimmed by 2 bases and 4 bases, with 5 bases remaining between them.